Each of the 5 T cell receptor beta chains below was sequenced from the same sample in a study of OX40 agonist ivuxolimab in advanced cancers. Produced via immunoSEQ multiplex PCR; TCRdb's table is partial and in-frame only. The table shows some 80,000 clones, with around nine tenths occurring only once. This specimen consisted of CD4+ or CD8+ T cells sorted from blood, obtained in a trial of the OX40 agonist ivuxolimab. All receptors come from an adult with an advanced solid tumor such as melanoma, head and neck, liver or kidney cancer.

The chain is built from TRBV15 and TRBJ1-3, with D perhaps matching TRBD1 (5 bases). The germline V gene has CDR1 LNHNV and CDR2 YYDKDF (reference sequence). Between the trimmed V and J ends, which lost 5 bases and 1 base, there was a span of 9 bases. The CDR3 covers 14 residues. Here the CDR3 DNA reads TGTGCCACCAGCTTTGGGGCTTCTGGAAACACCATATATTTT. Encoded protein: CATSFGASGNTIYF.

The gene calls are TRBV2 and TRBJ2-1, with 11 bases lining up with TRBD2. The CDR3 spans 13 residues. Per germline, CDR1 SNHLY and CDR2 FYNNEI. The V and J ends lost 1 base and 13 bases, in that order; junction bases with no gene match: 3. The CDR3 region has the DNA TGTGCCAGCAGTGAAGGGCTAGCGGGAGGCCAGTTCTTC. Amino acids: CASSEGLAGGQFF.

The chain is built from TRBV7-9 and TRBJ2-2; perhaps TRBD1 as D (7 bases). The CDR3 is made up of 16 amino acids. Per germline, CDR1 SEHNR and CDR2 FQNEAQ (reference sequence). The V end was cut by 5 bases, the J end by 2 bases, with 15 bases between. The DNA for the CDR3 is TGTGCCAGCAGCCGTGGAGGGGGCGTCAACACCGGGGAGCTGTTTTTT. It encodes CASSRGGGVNTGELFF.

This chain links TRBV19 with TRBJ1-3; 7 bases line up with TRBD1. The CDR3 totals 14 residues. In germline, CDR1 is LNHDA, CDR2 SQIVND (reference sequence). Losses at the gene ends were 4 bases for V and 2 bases for J; bases not matched to a gene: 2. This chain's CDR3 is CASSTQGTGNTIYF. For the CDR3, the DNA is TGTGCCAGTAGTACACAGGGGACTGGAAACACCATATATTTT.

The V and J genes are TRBV19 and TRBJ2-3; perhaps TRBD2 as D (6 bases). V was clipped by 0 bases and J by 9 bases, with 16 bases between them. The CDR3 contains 15 residues. The germline V gene has CDR1 LNHDA and CDR2 SQIVND (reference sequence). The DNA of the CDR3 is TGTGCCAGTAGTATAGATCCCGGAACTAGCAGAACGCAGTATTTT. This codes for CASSIDPGTSRTQYF.